These 8 T cell receptor beta chains were all obtained from the same sample, sequenced in a study of blood T cell repertoires in COVID-19 (dated by TCRdb to between 2020 and 2021). Preparation of the library involved the immunoSEQ multiplex PCR assay. Sourced from immuneACCESS, this table was stored by TCRdb with only in-frame sequences that have V and J called. A share of the clones is absent; for the studies checked, an unresolved V gene accounts for under half, and the remainder has no known explanation. The sample contains 75,000 to 90,000 clones, around four fifths of them found a single time. The ten biggest clones cover approximately 40% of the sample. Material: peripheral blood. Source of these receptors: a man in his fifties or sixties with COVID-19, enrolled during active disease.

V is TRBV5-3 and J is TRBJ2-3; 10 bases align to TRBD2. TRBV5-3 belongs to the ORF category, with a function that is uncertain. With V trimmed by 0 bases and J by 0 bases, 7 bases remained unmatched. The CDR3 sequence is 18 residues long. Written as DNA, the CDR3 is TGTGCCAGAAGCTTGGACCAAGCGGGGGGGACTAGCACAGATACGCAGTATTTT. Its protein product is CARSLDQAGGTSTDTQYF.

The chain has TRBV25-1 and TRBJ2-1; D gene ambiguous. V gave up 3 bases and J gave up 4 bases, with 7 bases separating them. There are 13 residues in the CDR3. Germline CDR1 MGHDK, CDR2 SYGVNS. This CDR3 reads CASSDTIYNEQFF. CDR3 coding DNA: TGTGCCAGCAGTGATACTATATACAATGAGCAGTTCTTC.

The chain has TRBV2 and TRBJ2-4; 7 bases align to TRBD2. The J segment lost 1 base and the V segment lost 4 bases, leaving 7 bases of the junction unmatched. The CDR3 is made up of 16 amino acids. CDR1 SNHLY and CDR2 FYNNEI come from the germline V gene. CDR3 nucleotide sequence: TGTGCCAGCAGTGTGGGAGGGCTCGGGGCCAAAAACATTCAGTACTTC. It encodes CASSVGGLGAKNIQYF.

The chain recombines TRBV2 with TRBJ1-1; tentatively, D is TRBD1 (5 bases). Germline CDR1 reads SNHLY; CDR2 reads FYNNEI. CDR3 length equals 15 residues. The V end was cut by 6 bases, the J end by 1 base, with 15 bases between. CDR3 sequence (DNA): TGTGCCAGCAGCCCAGGGAAAAAGGGGAACACTGAAGCTTTCTTT. This codes for CASSPGKKGNTEAFF.

The gene calls are TRBV18 and TRBJ2-2, with 7 bases aligning to TRBD1. The germline gives CDR1 KGHSH, CDR2 LQKENI. With V trimmed by 6 bases and J by 6 bases, 4 bases remained unmatched. This CDR3 comprises 13 residues. For the CDR3, the DNA is TGTGCCAGCTCGACAGGGAGCGCCGGGGAGCTGTTTTTT. Translation gives CASSTGSAGELFF.

V is TRBV7-9 and J is TRBJ2-2, with D perhaps matching TRBD2 (5 bases). CDR3 length equals 14 residues. Deletions cut 2 bases from V and 5 bases from J, with 9 bases between. CDR1 is SEHNR and CDR2 is FQNEAQ in the germline V gene (reference sequence). CDR3 nucleotide sequence: TGTGCCAGCAGCTTAATAAGGGAGACCGGGGAGCTGTTTTTT. It codes for CASSLIRETGELFF.

Written as DNA, the CDR3 is TGTGCCAGCAACAGGGGAGAGGCGGAAGGAAACACCATATATTTT. This codes for CASNRGEAEGNTIYF. V is TRBV6-1 and J is TRBJ1-3; 7 nucleotides agree with TRBD1. Per germline, CDR1 MNHNS and CDR2 SASEGT. This CDR3 contains 15 residues. After removal of 7 bases from V and 4 bases from J, the junction contained 10 bases not matched to a gene.

V is TRBV2 and J is TRBJ1-4; a possible D gene is TRBD1 (5 bases). The ends were cut back, 8 bases at V and 8 bases at J, with 15 bases in the middle. Germline-derived CDR1 and CDR2 are SNHLY and FYNNEI. CDR3 length: 13 residues. Here the CDR3 reads CASLLGTREKLFF. DNA for the CDR3: TGTGCCAGCCTACTGGGGACTCGGGAAAAACTGTTTTTT.